Reported below is one T cell receptor beta chain. Germline-derived CDR1 and CDR2 are MDHEN and SYDVKM. The CDR3 sequence is 14 residues long. Trimming stripped 5 bases from V and 3 bases from J, with 11 bases between. The record originates from a study of blood T cell repertoires in COVID-19. Profiling relied on immunoSEQ multiplex PCR, and the TCRdb table lists in-frame clones only, not all of them. This table has tens of thousands of clones, approximately 85% appearing once. This chain connects TRBV28 to TRBJ1-5, with D uncertain. This sequence originates from a human donor in a cohort sampled during active COVID-19. Sequencing used peripheral blood. The CDR3 spells CASSRSGNNQPQHF. DNA for the CDR3: TGTGCCAGCAGTCGCTCCGGGAACAATCAGCCCCAGCATTTT.